Following are 32 T cell receptor beta chains from one sample sequenced in a study of STAT3 mutations in large granular lymphocyte leukemia. General observations from the study: At least one immunodominant TCR beta clonotype appeared in every T-cell large granular lymphocyte leukemia patient.

No antigen has been identified for these receptors. Measured with immunoSEQ multiplex PCR; TCRdb has only the in-frame clones, and not every one. The sample consists of approximately 12,000 clones, about nine tenths of them appearing once. The specimen sequenced was peripheral blood mononuclear cells. All receptors come from a man in his forties with T-cell large granular lymphocyte leukemia. Some clones in this sample may be carry-over from other donors' samples.

The V and J genes are TRBV19 and TRBJ2-3; no reliable D call. There are 16 residues in the CDR3. Germline V lookup: CDR1 LNHDA, CDR2 SQIVND (reference sequence). V was trimmed by 8 bases and J by 0 bases, leaving 18 bases between them. CDR3 amino acids: CASGPISTVSTDTQYF. The CDR3 nucleotides are TGTGCCAGTGGCCCAATCTCTACGGTTAGCACAGATACGCAGTATTTT.

The genes are TRBV29-1 and TRBJ2-3; 7 nucleotides match TRBD2. The germline gives CDR1 SQVTM, CDR2 ANQGSEA. V shed 7 bases and J 4 bases; nucleotides not matched to a gene: 11. The CDR3 is made up of 14 amino acids. The CDR3: CSASAGELADTQYF. In nucleotides, the CDR3 is TGCAGCGCCTCGGCGGGGGAACTGGCAGATACGCAGTATTTT.

The rearrangement joins TRBV6-5 to TRBJ1-4; D is perhaps TRBD1 (5 bases). V was clipped by 2 bases and J by 7 bases, with 14 bases between them. Germline V gives CDR1 MNHEY, CDR2 SVGAGI. This CDR3 spans 15 amino acids. The CDR3 DNA follows: TGTGCCAGCAGTTACGGGTGGCAGGGTGGTGAAAAACTGTTTTTT. Protein: CASSYGWQGGEKLFF.

The chain recombines TRBV4-1 with TRBJ1-1; D unclear. The CDR3 totals 15 residues. CDR1 MGHRA and CDR2 YSYEKL come from the germline V gene. V lost 0 bases and J 5 bases, leaving 13 bases between the germline ends. Here the CDR3 DNA reads TGCGCCAGCAGCCAAGAGAACACCGGTGGGACTGAAGCTTTCTTT. This codes for CASSQENTGGTEAFF.

The table lists this clone with a few counts. V and J are TRBV19 and TRBJ2-7; D is perhaps TRBD1 (5 bases). The CDR3 contains 13 residues. CDR1 is LNHDA, CDR2 SQIVND, per germline (reference sequence). Trimming cost V 3 bases and J 3 bases, with 9 bases left between them. CDR3 coding DNA: TGTGCCAGTAGTATGGGGCGGATCTACGAGCAGTACTTC. Its translation is CASSMGRIYEQYF.

The chain carries TRBV28 and TRBJ2-3; 10 nucleotides match TRBD2. Germline V gives CDR1 MDHEN, CDR2 SYDVKM. CDR3 length: 14 amino acids. The junction had 4 bases not matched to a gene; V was cut back by 6 bases and J by 4 bases. As DNA, the CDR3 is TGTGCCAGCAGGAGCGGGGGGGGCCCAGATACGCAGTATTTT. Residues: CASRSGGGPDTQYF.

The rearrangement links TRBV5-6 to TRBJ1-5, with 8 bases lining up with TRBD1. Per the germline V gene, CDR1 is SGHDT and CDR2 is YYEEEE. The CDR3 consists of 14 residues. Trimming took 2 bases from V and 7 from J; bases not matched to a gene: 5. For the CDR3, the DNA is TGTGCCAGCAGCTTCAGACAGGGGAGCCAGCCCCAGCATTTT. Amino acids: CASSFRQGSQPQHF.

The sample holds a few counts of this clone. The chain combines TRBV9 with TRBJ1-3; TRBD1 might be the D (6 bases). The CDR3 loop spans 16 amino acids. Trimming left V 4 bases short and J 0 bases short, with 14 bases between. Germline assignment: CDR1 SGDLS and CDR2 YYNGEE. The DNA of the CDR3 is TGTGCCAGCAGCCCCGGACAGTTAACCTCTGGAAACACCATATATTTT. Translated, it gives CASSPGQLTSGNTIYF.

This chain uses TRBV4-1 with TRBJ1-6, with TRBD1 matching over 9 bases. V lost 1 base to trimming and J lost 6 bases; unmatched junction nucleotides: 4. This CDR3 comprises 16 residues. Germline CDR1 reads MGHRA; CDR2 reads YSYEKL. The CDR3 bases are TGCGCCAGCAGCCAAGGACAGGGGGTAATTAATTCACCCCTCCACTTT. Its protein product is CASSQGQGVINSPLHF.

The CDR3 DNA reads as TGCAGCCTGGACAGGGGGTTCTACAATGAGCAGTTCTTC. Translated: CSLDRGFYNEQFF. This sequence joins TRBV29-1 and TRBJ2-1, with 10 bases fitting TRBD1. The junction had 4 bases not matched to a gene; V was cut back by 8 bases and J by 3 bases. This CDR3 region has 13 residues. Germline loops: CDR1 SQVTM, CDR2 ANQGSEA.

CDR3 DNA sequence: TGTGCCAGCAGGAAAGGGGCAGGGGATTATGGCACTGAAGCTTTCTTT. Its protein product is CASRKGAGDYGTEAFF. V usage is TRBV7-9 and J usage is TRBJ1-1, with TRBD1 as a possible D gene (6 bases). The V end lost 6 bases, the J end lost 4 bases, and 21 bases lay between the germline ends. Germline CDR1 SEHNR, CDR2 FQNEAQ (reference sequence). This CDR3 has 16 amino acids.

The chain recombines TRBV5-8 with TRBJ2-5; TRBD2 matches 8 bases. The length of the CDR3 is 14 residues. The J segment lost 5 bases and the V segment lost 9 bases, leaving 12 bases of the junction unmatched. CDR1 and CDR2 from the germline V gene are SGHTS and YDEGEE. The CDR3 sequence: CATATAGGRETQYF. CDR3 nucleotide sequence: TGTGCCACCGCCACTGCGGGGGGAAGGGAGACCCAGTACTTC.

The rearrangement joins TRBV4-3 to TRBJ2-1; TRBD1 matches at 7 bases. Germline CDR1 LGHNA, CDR2 YSLEER. The V segment lost 0 bases and the J segment 8 bases; nucleotides outside the gene matches: 7. The CDR3 runs 15 residues. CDR3: CASSQDWGQSHEQFF. The CDR3 coding sequence is TGCGCCAGCAGCCAAGATTGGGGACAGTCCCATGAGCAGTTCTTC.

The chain uses TRBV18 and TRBJ2-3, with D maybe TRBD1 (6 bases). This CDR3 comprises 12 residues. Trimming took off 2 bases at V and 6 bases at J, with 6 bases between the two ends. CDR1 KGHSH and CDR2 LQKENI come from the germline V gene. The CDR3 protein is CASSPRGDTQYF. In DNA form, the CDR3 reads TGTGCCAGCTCACCAAGGGGGGATACGCAGTATTTT.

The V call is TRBV27, the J call TRBJ2-7; the match to TRBD1 covers 10 bases. CDR3 length equals 15 residues. J was trimmed by 0 bases and V by 6 bases; bases with no gene match: 5. The germline V gene encodes CDR1 MNHEY and CDR2 SMNVEV (reference sequence). In DNA form, the CDR3 reads TGTGCCAGCAGCCCGACAGGGGGCTTCTCCTACGAGCAGTACTTC. It yields the protein CASSPTGGFSYEQYF.

J is TRBJ1-2 and V is TRBV5-8; D gene unclear. Trimming stripped 9 bases from V and 3 bases from J, with 18 bases between. This CDR3 comprises 14 residues. Per germline, CDR1 SGHTS and CDR2 YDEGEE. CDR3 in amino acids: CATSPSGIHYGYTF. The CDR3 DNA reads as TGTGCCACCTCTCCCAGCGGGATACACTATGGCTACACCTTC. Variable domain in full (rest from reference TRBV5-8 and TRBJ1-2): EAGVTQSPTHLIKTRGQQATLRCSPISGHTSVYWYQQALGLGLQFLLWYDEGEERNRGNFPPRFSGRQFPNYSSELNVNALELEDSALYLCATSPSGIHYGYTFGSGTRLTVV.

V gene TRBV11-2 combines with J gene TRBJ1-2; 7 bases line up with TRBD1. Losses at the gene ends were 5 bases for V and 2 bases for J; bases not matched to a gene: 11. CDR1 is SGHAT and CDR2 is FQNNGV in the germline V gene. This CDR3 has 16 residues. CDR3 coding DNA: TGTGCCAGCAGCCCCCAATCAACAGGGGCAAACTATGGCTACACCTTC. Its protein is CASSPQSTGANYGYTF. The variable domain in full, completed from reference TRBV11-2 and TRBJ1-2, reads EAGVAQSPRYKIIEKRQSVAFWCNPISGHATLYWYQQILGQGPKLLIQFQNNGVVDDSQLPKDRFSAERLKGVDSTLKIQPAKLEDSAVYLCASSPQSTGANYGYTFGSGTRLTVV.

The chain couples TRBV11-2 to TRBJ2-3; D unclear. Trimming took off 2 bases at V and 3 bases at J, with 9 bases between the two ends. From germline, CDR1 is SGHAT and CDR2 FQNNGV. The CDR3 length is 14 residues. The DNA for the CDR3 is TGTGCCAGCAGCTTACCCCCCAGGACAGATACGCAGTATTTT. As protein: CASSLPPRTDTQYF.

This rearrangement joins TRBV2 to TRBJ1-2; weak D call: TRBD1 (5 bases). V dropped 1 base and J dropped 6 bases, with 9 bases sitting between them. This CDR3 is built from 13 residues. Germline V gene lookup returns CDR1 SNHLY and CDR2 FYNNEI. The CDR3 loop is CASSEVAGHGYTF. Written as DNA, the CDR3 is TGTGCCAGCAGTGAAGTGGCGGGGCATGGCTACACCTTC.

V and J are TRBV6-1 and TRBJ1-2; D is uncertain. The CDR3 loop spans 8 amino acids. V was clipped by 7 bases and J by 11 bases, with 5 bases between them. The germline V gene encodes CDR1 MNHNS and CDR2 SASEGT. The CDR3 sequence is CASTHYTF. The CDR3 DNA reads as TGTGCCAGCACCCATTACACCTTC.

The chain employs TRBV5-1 and TRBJ2-6; no definite D call. Germline-derived CDR1 and CDR2 are SGHRS and YFSETQ. This CDR3 has 15 amino acids. Trimming left V 0 bases short and J 0 bases short, with 4 bases between. The CDR3 here is CASSLVVSGANVLTF. The CDR3 region has the DNA TGCGCCAGCAGCTTGGTGGTCTCTGGGGCCAACGTCCTGACTTTC.

V gene TRBV11-2 combines with J gene TRBJ2-2; D is uncertain. CDR1 and CDR2 (germline): SGHAT, FQNNGV. Trimming shortened V by 1 base and J by 5 bases, and 14 bases separated the two germline ends. The CDR3 consists of 16 residues. Here the CDR3 reads CASSLGGSRHTGELFF. CDR3 coding DNA: TGTGCCAGCAGCTTAGGCGGCAGTAGACATACCGGGGAGCTGTTTTTT.

This rearrangement joins TRBV27 to TRBJ2-3; no firm D call. The CDR3 spans 15 residues. With 2 bases removed from V and 4 bases from J, the gap between germline ends came to 13 bases. Per germline, CDR1 MNHEY and CDR2 SMNVEV (reference sequence). The CDR3 DNA sequence: TGTGCCAGCAGTTTAATAATCAATGGCGCAGATACGCAGTATTTT. It codes for CASSLIINGADTQYF.

V usage is TRBV2 and J usage is TRBJ1-4; 7 bases map to TRBD1. The V and J ends lost 8 bases and 3 bases, in that order; junction bases with no gene match: 9. There are 15 residues in the CDR3. The germline gives CDR1 SNHLY, CDR2 FYNNEI. The CDR3 nucleotides read TGTGCCAGCTGCCAGGGGGGTCAGGCTAATGAAAAACTGTTTTTT. This codes for CASCQGGQANEKLFF.

The chain employs TRBV7-9 and TRBJ2-5; D is unclear. Germline assignment: CDR1 SEHNR and CDR2 FQNEAQ (reference sequence). This CDR3 is 13 amino acids long. V lost 10 bases, J lost 5 bases, and 17 bases lay in between. The CDR3 sequence: CATVGSSPETQYF. CDR3 DNA sequence: TGTGCCACCGTAGGCTCCTCCCCCGAGACCCAGTACTTC.

CDR3 loop: CASSIPGTGTYNEQFF. CDR3 coding DNA: TGTGCCAGCAGCATCCCTGGGACAGGGACCTACAATGAGCAGTTCTTC. The chain carries TRBV5-4 and TRBJ2-1; 9 bases match TRBD1. Germline-derived CDR1 and CDR2 are SGHNT and YYREEE (reference sequence). The CDR3 length is 16 residues. V dropped 4 bases and J dropped 2; count of bases not matched to a gene: 7.

This clone was seen just once. J is TRBJ1-2 and V is TRBV23-1; D possibly corresponds to TRBD1 (6 bases). TRBV23-1 is known as an ORF, though its function is uncertain. V lost 11 bases, J lost 5 bases, and 15 bases lay in between. The CDR3 totals 12 residues. The DNA of the CDR3 is TGCGCCGGGTACCAAGGGGGTTATGGCTACACCTTC. It encodes CAGYQGGYGYTF.

The gene calls are TRBV29-1 and TRBJ2-7, with unresolved D. In germline, CDR1 is SQVTM, CDR2 ANQGSEA. The ends were cut back, 2 bases at V and 5 bases at J, with 13 bases in the middle. The CDR3 is 13 residues long. The CDR3 loop is CSVESPGVHEQYF. CDR3 nucleotides: TGCAGCGTTGAATCTCCGGGTGTCCACGAGCAGTACTTC.

The chain recombines TRBV30 with TRBJ1-2; 10 nucleotides match TRBD1. The CDR3 runs to 15 residues. The germline V gene has CDR1 GTSNPN and CDR2 SVGIG (reference sequence). Unmatched junction bases numbered 13, after V lost 2 bases and J lost 10 bases. The CDR3, as DNA: TGTGCCTGGAGTCCACCTACGGGACAGGGGACGGCCTACACCTTC. Translated: CAWSPPTGQGTAYTF.

The chain recombines TRBV28 with TRBJ2-7; 10 bases are a match to TRBD1. There are 14 residues in the CDR3. Looked up from germline, CDR1 is MDHEN and CDR2 is SYDVKM. After removal of 7 bases from V and 1 base from J, the junction contained 4 bases not matched to a gene. CDR3 region: CASISGQGSYEQYF. The CDR3 DNA is TGTGCCAGCATCTCGGGACAGGGGTCCTACGAGCAGTACTTC.

This clone is deemed medium-sized. This rearrangement joins TRBV5-4 to TRBJ2-7; 8 bases are shared with TRBD1. J was trimmed by 1 base and V by 0 bases; bases with no gene match: 6. The CDR3 runs to 16 residues. Germline lookup yields CDR1 SGHNT and CDR2 YYREEE (reference sequence). The CDR3 reads CASSLAGTGISYEQYF. The CDR3 DNA reads as TGTGCCAGCAGCTTGGCAGGGACAGGAATATCCTACGAGCAGTACTTC.

The DNA for the CDR3 is TGTGCCAGCAATCGACAGGGGAGCTGGGAGACCCAGTACTTC. This sequence encodes CASNRQGSWETQYF. V is TRBV6-1 and J is TRBJ2-5; 8 nucleotides match TRBD1. The V gene's germline CDR1 is MNHNS and CDR2 SASEGT. The CDR3 is 14 residues long. Germline trimming cut 7 bases from V and 5 bases from J; bases unmatched to any gene: 9.